The entry below gives a single TCR beta chain sequence along with its context. Its antigen remains unidentified. The V gene's germline CDR1 is SGHRS and CDR2 YFSETQ. This CDR3 comprises 15 residues. The trim removed 3 bases at V and 3 bases at J, leaving 8 bases unmatched. Sequenced by immunoSEQ multiplex PCR; TCRdb stores in-frame clones only, minus some. The sample lists more than 2,000,000 clones; around nine tenths were seen once. This sample stems from a study of shared clonotypes between healthy human individuals. Study results and caveats: Represented genetic and exposure-history diversity was restricted by having few donors.

All participating donors were Caucasian adults from Nashville, Tennessee. The chain links TRBV5-1 to TRBJ2-5, with 7 bases aligning to TRBD2. This sequence was found in a man between 18 and 35 years old in good health. The sequencing input was naive CD4+ T cells sorted from blood. Noted subset: CD45RA+ positively selected. Here the CDR3 DNA reads TGCGCCAGCAGCTGGGGGAGGGGCGGCGAAGAGACCCAGTACTTC. Encoded protein: CASSWGRGGEETQYF.